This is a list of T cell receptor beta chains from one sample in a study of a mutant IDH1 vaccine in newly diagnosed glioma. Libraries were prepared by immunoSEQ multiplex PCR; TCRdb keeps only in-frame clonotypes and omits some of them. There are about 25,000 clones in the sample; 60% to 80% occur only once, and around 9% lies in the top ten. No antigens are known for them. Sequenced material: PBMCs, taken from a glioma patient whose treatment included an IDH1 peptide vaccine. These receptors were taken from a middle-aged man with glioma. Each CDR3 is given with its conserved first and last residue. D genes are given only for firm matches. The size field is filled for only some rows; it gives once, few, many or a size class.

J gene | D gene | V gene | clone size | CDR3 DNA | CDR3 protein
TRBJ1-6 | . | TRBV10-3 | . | TGTGCCATCAAACGTGGAGGGGAGGATAATTCACCCCTCCACTTT | CAIKRGGEDNSPLHF
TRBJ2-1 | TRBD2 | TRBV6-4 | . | TGTGCCAGCCGGAGGGTAGCGGGCACTTACAATGAGCAGTTCTTC | CASRRVAGTYNEQFF
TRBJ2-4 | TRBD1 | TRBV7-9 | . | TGTGCCAGCAGCTTAGCCAGCCAGGGGGACATTCAGTACTTC | CASSLASQGDIQYF
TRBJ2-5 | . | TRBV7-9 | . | TGTGCCAGCAGCTTAGGGGCTTCGGCTTTGGGGGAGACCCAGTACTTC | CASSLGASALGETQYF
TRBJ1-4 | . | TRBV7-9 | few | TGTGCCAGCAGCTTCGGACTTGCGGGTGAAAAACTGTTTTTT | CASSFGLAGEKLFF
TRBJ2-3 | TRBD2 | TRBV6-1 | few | TGTGCCAGCAGCGATATAGCGGGGGGGGGAGATACGCAGTATTTT | CASSDIAGGGDTQYF
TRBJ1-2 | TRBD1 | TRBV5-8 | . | TGTGCCAGTGGGGGACAGGGGCCCTCCTCCTATGGCTACACCTTC | CASGGQGPSSYGYTF
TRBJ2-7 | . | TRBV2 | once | TGTGCCAGCAGTGATATAGTGGGACGGCCCTACGAGCAGTACTTC | CASSDIVGRPYEQYF
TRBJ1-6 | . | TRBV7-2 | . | TGTGCCAGCAGTTTTAGGGTTGGTTCACCCCTCCACTTT | CASSFRVGSPLHF
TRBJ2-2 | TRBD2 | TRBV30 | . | TGTGCCCTAAGCGGTAGCGGGAGAGGAACCGGGGAGCTGTTTTTT | CALSGSGRGTGELFF
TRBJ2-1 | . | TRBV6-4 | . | TGTGCCAGCAGTGAGGGGGCGGAAGGGAATGAGCAGTTCTTC | CASSEGAEGNEQFF
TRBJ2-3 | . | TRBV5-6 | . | TGTGCCAGCAGCTTTACACAACGGGCTACGCAGTATTTT | CASSFTQRATQYF
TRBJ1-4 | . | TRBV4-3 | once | TGCGCCAGCAGCCCCCGCGGGGGGTCAACTAATGAAAAACTGTTTTTT | CASSPRGGSTNEKLFF
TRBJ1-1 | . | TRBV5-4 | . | TGTGCCAGCAGCTTGGGGGGGAACACTGAAGCTTTCTTT | CASSLGGNTEAFF
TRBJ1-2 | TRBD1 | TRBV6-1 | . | TGTGCCAGCAGTTTGGGACAGGTGGATGGCTACACCTTC | CASSLGQVDGYTF
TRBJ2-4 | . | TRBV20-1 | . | TGCAGTGCTGCCCCCGGGGGCATTCAGTACTTC | CSAAPGGIQYF
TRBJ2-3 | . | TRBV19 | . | TGTGCCACCAACACAGGCACAGATACGCAGTATTTT | CATNTGTDTQYF
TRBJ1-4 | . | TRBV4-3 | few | TGCGCCAGCAGCCGACGGGCTAATGAAAAACTGTTTTTT | CASSRRANEKLFF
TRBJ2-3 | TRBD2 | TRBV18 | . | TGTGCCAGCTCTAGCGGGAGCGATACGCAGTATTTT | CASSSGSDTQYF
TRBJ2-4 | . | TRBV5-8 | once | TGTGCCAGCAGCGTAGCGGAGACTCAGCCGTCCAAAAACATTCAGTACTTC | CASSVAETQPSKNIQYF
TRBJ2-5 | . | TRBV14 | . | TGTGCCAGCAGCCAAAGAGCAGGGAAGAAAGAGACCCAGTACTTC | CASSQRAGKKETQYF
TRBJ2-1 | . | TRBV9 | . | TGTGCCAGCAGCCAGGGCGGGTATGAGCAGTTCTTC | CASSQGGYEQFF
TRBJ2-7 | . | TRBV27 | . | TGTGCCAGCTCACCACCCTCATCGGGGGGCCTCGAGCAGTACTTC | CASSPPSSGGLEQYF
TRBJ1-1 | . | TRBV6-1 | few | TGTGCCAGCAGTGAACTTGCCGAGAACACTGAAGCTTTCTTT | CASSELAENTEAFF
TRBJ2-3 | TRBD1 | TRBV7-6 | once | TGTGCCAGCAGCTTAGGGACAGGGGGCGCTCAGGGCCCCACAGATACGCAGTATTTT | CASSLGTGGAQGPTDTQYF
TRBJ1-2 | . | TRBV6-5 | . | TGTGCCAGCAGTGGGCAGGGAGGTGGCTACACCTTC | CASSGQGGGYTF
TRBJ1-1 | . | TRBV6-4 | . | TGTGCCAGCAGAGACACCTCCAAGGACACTGAAGCTTTCTTT | CASRDTSKDTEAFF
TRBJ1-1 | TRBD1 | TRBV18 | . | TGTGCCAGCTCACAGAAACAACAGGGGGCGACCACTGAAGCTTTCTTT | CASSQKQQGATTEAFF
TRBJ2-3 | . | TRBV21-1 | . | TGTGCCAGCAGCAAATTGGCAGGGAGCACAGATACGCAGTATTTT | CASSKLAGSTDTQYF
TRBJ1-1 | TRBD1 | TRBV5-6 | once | TGTGCCAGCAGCCTGACAGGGGGCGTCACTGAAGCTTTCTTT | CASSLTGGVTEAFF
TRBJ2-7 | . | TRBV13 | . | TGTGCCAGCAGCTTAGATCCTGGGGAAGGCTCCTACGAGCAGTACTTC | CASSLDPGEGSYEQYF
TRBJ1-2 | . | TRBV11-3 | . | TGTGCCAGCAGCTCGCGGGGGGGGCCTTCTAACTATGGCTACACCTTC | CASSSRGGPSNYGYTF
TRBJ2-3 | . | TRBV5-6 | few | TGTGCCAGCAAGGGGATACTGGATACGCAGTATTTT | CASKGILDTQYF
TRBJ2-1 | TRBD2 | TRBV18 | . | TGTGCCAGCTCACCATTACTAGCGTCCAGGGATGAGCAGTTCTTC | CASSPLLASRDEQFF
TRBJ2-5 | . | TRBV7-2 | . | TGTGCCAGCAGTCTACAGGCGGCGGAGCACCAAGAGACCCAGTACTTC | CASSLQAAEHQETQYF
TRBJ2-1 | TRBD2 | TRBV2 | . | TGTGCCAGCAGTGAACGGGAGGTCTACAATGAGCAGTTCTTC | CASSEREVYNEQFF
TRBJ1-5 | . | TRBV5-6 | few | TGTGCCAGCAGCTTCCAGGGGCGCAATCAGCCCCAGCATTTT | CASSFQGRNQPQHF
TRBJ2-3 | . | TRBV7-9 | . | TGTGCCAGCAGCACCAGCGGTTCTAGCACAGATACGCAGTATTTT | CASSTSGSSTDTQYF
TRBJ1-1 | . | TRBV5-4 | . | TGTGCCAGCAGCTTGGGTGGAATGGACGCTGAAGCTTTCTTT | CASSLGGMDAEAFF
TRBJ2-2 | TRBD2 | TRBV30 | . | TGTGCCTGGAGCTGGATGGGGAGATTAGCGGGTCCTAACACCGGGGAGCTGTTTTTT | CAWSWMGRLAGPNTGELFF
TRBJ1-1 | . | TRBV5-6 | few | TGTGCCAGCAGCTTGGGGCGGAGGCACACTGAAGCTTTCTTT | CASSLGRRHTEAFF
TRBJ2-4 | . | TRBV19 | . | TGTGCCAGTAGAGGAAATAGGGGAGTAGCCAAAAACATTCAGTACTTC | CASRGNRGVAKNIQYF
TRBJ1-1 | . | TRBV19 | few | TGTGCCAGTAGTAAACAGGGTATGAACACTGAAGCTTTCTTT | CASSKQGMNTEAFF
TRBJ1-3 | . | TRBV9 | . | TGTGCCAGCAGCCTCGGGGACATCTCTGGAAACACCATATATTTT | CASSLGDISGNTIYF
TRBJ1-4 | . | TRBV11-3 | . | TGTGCCAGCAGCTTTGGTACAGAGAATGAAAAACTGTTTTTT | CASSFGTENEKLFF
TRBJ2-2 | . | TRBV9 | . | TGTGCCAGCAGCGCGAGGAACACCGGGGAGCTGTTTTTT | CASSARNTGELFF
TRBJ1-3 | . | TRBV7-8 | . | TGTGCCAGCAGCTTAGTTTCTAAGGGAAACACCATATATTTT | CASSLVSKGNTIYF
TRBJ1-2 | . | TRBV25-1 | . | TGTGCCAGCAGTCACTTAGGGGCCTATGGCTACACCTTC | CASSHLGAYGYTF
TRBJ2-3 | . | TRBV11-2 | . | TGTGCCAGCAGCCCTGGACGGGCCGGTACGCAGTATTTT | CASSPGRAGTQYF
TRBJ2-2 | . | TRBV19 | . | TGTGCCAGTACCGGGGGTGAGGCCGGGGAGCTGTTTTTT | CASTGGEAGELFF
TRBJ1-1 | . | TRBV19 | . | TGTGCCAGTAACCGATCCCCACAGTACACTGAAGCTTTCTTT | CASNRSPQYTEAFF
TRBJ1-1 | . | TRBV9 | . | TGTGCCAGCAGCCCCTCGGGGGGAGGTGGAACTGAAGCTTTCTTT | CASSPSGGGGTEAFF
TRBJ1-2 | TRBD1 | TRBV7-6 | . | TGTGCCAGCAGTGAAAGACAGGGTTACGGCTACACCTTC | CASSERQGYGYTF